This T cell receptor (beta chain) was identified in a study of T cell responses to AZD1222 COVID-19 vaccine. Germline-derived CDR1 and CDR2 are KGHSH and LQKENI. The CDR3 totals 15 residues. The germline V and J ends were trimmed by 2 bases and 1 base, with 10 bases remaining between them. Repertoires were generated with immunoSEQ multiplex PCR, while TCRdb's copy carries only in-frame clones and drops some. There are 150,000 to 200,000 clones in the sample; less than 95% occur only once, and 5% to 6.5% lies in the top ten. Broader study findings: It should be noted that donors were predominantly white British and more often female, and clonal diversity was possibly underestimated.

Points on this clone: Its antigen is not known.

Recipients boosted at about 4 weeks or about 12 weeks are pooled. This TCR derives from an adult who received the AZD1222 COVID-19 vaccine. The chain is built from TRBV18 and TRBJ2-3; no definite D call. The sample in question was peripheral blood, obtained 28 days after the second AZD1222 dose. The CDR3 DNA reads TGTGCCAGCTCACCAGGATCCGTCGGCACAGATACGCAGTATTTT. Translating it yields CASSPGSVGTDTQYF.